This TCR beta chain was sequenced during a study of CD8 T cells in ankylosing spondylitis (dated by TCRdb to the late 2010s). Context from the whole study: The study set out to find disease-linked TCR variants by profiling T cell receptor beta repertoires in ankylosing spondylitis patients and healthy donors. Peripheral blood was sampled, and synovial fluid was also collected from ankylosing spondylitis patients. The whole study cohort included over a hundred healthy donors and over 20 ankylosing spondylitis patients.

Sequencing relied on an Illumina HiSeq 2500. TCR beta libraries were prepared by quantitative 5'-RACE with molecular barcodes. Under the source paper's analysis protocol: Disease-linked TCR variants were identified with a new computational method built on a probabilistic model of VDJ rearrangement. Starting from the raw public reads, TCRdb applied fastp trimming at Q25, assembled clones with MiXCR and retained in-frame beta chains. Duplicate CDR3 protein sequences are folded into a single record with the most common DNA and genes. The V and J calls reflect TCRdb's pipeline rather than the authors' work. The sample yields about 750,000 distinct CDR3 sequences; 15% to 20% were counted once. The top ten hold 15% to 20% of the sample. Between the V and J ends, shortened by 5 bases and 8 bases respectively, the junction contains 7 bases. Including the terminal cysteine and phenylalanine, the CDR3 comprises 11 residues. CDR3 DNA is the only sequence kept; it has 33 bases, read in frame from the first base. Taken from the germline V gene, the CDR1 and CDR2 loops are SGHTA and FQGNSA.

This clonotype has just a few counts. What this receptor recognizes is not known. Per-nucleotide qualities are absent, and no much larger clonotype sits a single base away. Results the study describes overall, beyond this receptor: Significant enrichment of the disease-linked clones was reported in matched synovial fluid samples from ankylosing spondylitis patients. The disease-linked clones showed a CD8+ phenotype and occurred at relatively low frequencies in peripheral blood. A TCR beta motif of several highly homologous amino acid variants appeared characteristic of blood from ankylosing spondylitis patients. Some motif variants were previously reported in synovial fluid and blood of reactive arthritis patients, suggesting common disease-initiation mechanisms.

Rearrangement joined TRBV7-2 to TRBJ2-1; confidence is insufficient to name the D gene. This sequence was found in a male donor with ankylosing spondylitis. The sequenced material came from blood, either unsorted or a sorted T cell fraction (not recorded which). This receptor carries the CDR3 CASSPLDEQFF. The sequenced DNA: TGTGCCAGCAGCCCGTTGGATGAGCAGTTCTTC.